This TCR beta chain was observed in a study of cytomegalovirus exposure and HLA in healthy donors (dated by TCRdb to 2015 to 2018). Looking at the study overall: A later analysis indicated that the 130 or so validation repertoires were generated on the platform also employed for the approximately 670 repertoires of the first cohort. The study aimed to test whether cataloging public T cell receptors could reveal signatures of past pathogen exposure. Besides the first cohort of more than 650 subjects, a separate validation cohort made up of roughly 120 different subjects was used. To predict cytomegalovirus infection status, the study combined high-throughput TCR immunosequencing, statistical association of individual TCRs with disease status, and machine learning.

Donors formed part of the validation cohort, which comprised over a hundred subjects and was distinct from the first cohort of under 850 subjects. Points on this clone: Its antigen is still unknown. No much larger clone is present one base from it, and per-base qualities are unavailable.

What the study reported, not specific to this receptor: Most TCR sequences were seen in very few donors, while some public TCRs were found in many individuals. In the study, 150 to 200 TCR beta chains were listed as associated with cytomegalovirus. Subsequent analysis determined that TCRs grouped into clusters in the first cohort also showed a tendency toward co-occurrence across the 120 or so validation repertoires, and approximately 94% of cluster scores exceeded 0. All 130 or so repertoires were used to score co-occurrence in the validation cohort in a later analysis, because that analysis had no HLA typing for the cohort. The classifier was reported to diagnose cytomegalovirus status with high specificity and sensitivity in both the original cohort and the validation cohort. In vitro tests confirmed that a few of the cytomegalovirus-associated TCR beta chains recognize cytomegalovirus antigens. The authors suggested that the approach could potentially be extended to other disease states and immunological phenotypes.

The library was made by the immunoSEQ multiplex PCR assay. The authors' pipeline ran thus. To diagnose cytomegalovirus status from the catalog of TCR beta chain sequences, a statistical classification framework was built. TCRdb took over this immuneACCESS table, retaining in-frame rearrangements with V and J assigned. Such tables are incomplete; in checked studies, under half of the missing clones stem from an unresolved V gene, and the remainder is unexplained. V and J calls and clone size come straight from that table; D and trimming were deduced from the DNA. This sample gives around 300,000 clones in total; approximately 86% of them show up just once. The top ten hold about 1% of the sample. A distance of 15 bases separates the germline ends of V and J, which lose 5 bases and 7 bases respectively. CDR1 and CDR2, per the germline V gene, are SGHNT and YENEEA. Measured from the cysteine to the phenylalanine, the CDR3 is 13 residues long. CDR3 DNA is the only sequence kept; it has 39 bases, read in frame from the first base.

Recombination connected TRBV11-3 to TRBJ2-7; tentative D gene TRBD2, with 6 bases matching. The sample was PBMCs. The clonotype originates from a woman between 18 and 29 years old in good health and CMV-seronegative. The nucleotide sequence reads as follows: TGTGCCAGCAGCCTCCTCTTAGGAGGGGAGCAGTACTTC. This encodes CASSLLLGGEQYF.